This TCR beta chain emerged from a study of OX40 agonist ivuxolimab in advanced cancers. Here immunoSEQ multiplex PCR was the method, and the copy in TCRdb shows in-frame clones only, minus some. The sample has approximately 70,000 clones, about 82% seen once. This CDR3 contains 16 residues. The germline CDR1 and CDR2 sequences are LNHDA and SQIVND (reference sequence). V lost 4 bases and J 5 bases, leaving 19 bases between the germline ends. The starting material was CD4+ or CD8+ T cells sorted from blood, obtained in a trial of the OX40 agonist ivuxolimab. The chain combines TRBV19 with TRBJ2-3; D could derive from TRBD1 or TRBD2 (7 bases each). This receptor was taken from an adult with an advanced solid tumor such as melanoma, head and neck, liver or kidney cancer. The DNA of the CDR3 is TGTGCCAGTAGTAGAGAGACAGGGAGGGTCGGAGATACGCAGTATTTT. Amino acid sequence: CASSRETGRVGDTQYF.